This T cell receptor beta chain was sequenced for a study of cytomegalovirus exposure and HLA in healthy donors. This clone was seen a handful of times. Its target is unknown. Despite likely unrecorded immune exposures, the donors were nominally healthy at the time of sampling. PCR was performed using 60 Vbeta and 13 Jbeta primers. This table comes from immunoSEQ multiplex PCR, and its TCRdb copy is limited to in-frame clones, with some not included. The profile shows 130,000 or so clones, around 73% of them singletons. The CDR3 is made up of 14 amino acids. V lost 1 base to trimming and J lost 2 bases, with 6 bases between them. Germline assignment: CDR1 SGHTA and CDR2 FQGNSA. Study-level results: The authors considered a cluster of highly shared sequence variants likely to be a sequencing artifact.

Sequencing was performed on PBMCs. This sequence originates from a female donor in good health and CMV-seronegative. This chain joins TRBV7-2 and TRBJ1-3; tentative D call: TRBD1 (5 bases). The CDR3 reads CASSLVGAGNTIYF. CDR3 coding DNA: TGTGCCAGCAGCTTAGTAGGGGCTGGAAACACCATATATTTT.